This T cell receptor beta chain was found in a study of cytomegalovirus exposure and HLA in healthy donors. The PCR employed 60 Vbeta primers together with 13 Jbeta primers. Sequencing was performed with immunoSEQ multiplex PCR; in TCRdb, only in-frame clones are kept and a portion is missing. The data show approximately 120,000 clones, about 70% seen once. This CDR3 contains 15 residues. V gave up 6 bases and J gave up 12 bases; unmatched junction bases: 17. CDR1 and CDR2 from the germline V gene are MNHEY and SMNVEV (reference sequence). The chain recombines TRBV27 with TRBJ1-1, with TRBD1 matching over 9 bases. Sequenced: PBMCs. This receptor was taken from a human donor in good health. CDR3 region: CASREQGASPKETFF. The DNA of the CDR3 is TGTGCCAGCAGGGAACAGGGGGCCTCTCCTAAGGAAACTTTCTTT.